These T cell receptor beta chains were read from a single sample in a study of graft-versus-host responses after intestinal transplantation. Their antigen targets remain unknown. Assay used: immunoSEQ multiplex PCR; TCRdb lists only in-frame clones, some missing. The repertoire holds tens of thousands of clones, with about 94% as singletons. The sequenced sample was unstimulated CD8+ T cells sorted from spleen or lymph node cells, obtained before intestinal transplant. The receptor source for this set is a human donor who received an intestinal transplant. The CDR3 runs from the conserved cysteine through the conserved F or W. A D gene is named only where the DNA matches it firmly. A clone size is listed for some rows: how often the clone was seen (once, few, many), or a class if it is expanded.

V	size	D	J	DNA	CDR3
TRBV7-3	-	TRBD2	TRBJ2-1	TGTGCCAGCAGCTTAACAGGCGGCGGGAGGGGTGAGCAGTTCTTC	CASSLTGGGRGEQFF
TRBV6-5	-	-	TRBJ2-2	TGTGCCAGCAGTTACGGTGGCGTCGGGGAGCTGTTTTTT	CASSYGGVGELFF
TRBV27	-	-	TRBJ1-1	TGTGCCAGCAGCGATGGTGTAGGACACACTGAAGCTTTCTTT	CASSDGVGHTEAFF
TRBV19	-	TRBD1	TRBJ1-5	TGTGCCAGTAGTATACCCGGGACAGGGATCAATCAGCCCCAGCATTTT	CASSIPGTGINQPQHF
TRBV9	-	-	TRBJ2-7	TGTGCCAGCAGCGTAGGACAAGGTGGTTACGAGCAGTACTTC	CASSVGQGGYEQYF
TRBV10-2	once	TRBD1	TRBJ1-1	TGCGCCAGCAGTGTCCCGGGACAGGGACTGAGTACTGAAGCTTTCTTT	CASSVPGQGLSTEAFF
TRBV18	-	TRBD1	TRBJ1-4	TGTGCCAGCTCACCGGCGAGGGGGCTGGGTAATGAAAAACTGTTTTTT	CASSPARGLGNEKLFF
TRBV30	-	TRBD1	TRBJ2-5	TGTGCCTGGAGGAAGAGGGGGCGCCAAGAGACCCAGTACTTC	CAWRKRGRQETQYF
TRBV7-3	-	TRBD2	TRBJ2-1	TGTGCCAGCAGCTTAATACCGGGACTAGCTAGGGGCCAGGCTTACAATGAGCAGTTCTTC	CASSLIPGLARGQAYNEQFF
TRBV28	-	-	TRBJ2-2	TGTGCGATCGGGCACCCGTCCGGGGAGCTGTTTTTT	CAIGHPSGELFF
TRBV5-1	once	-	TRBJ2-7	TGCGCCAGCAGACCCTTCAGGTTCTCCTCCTACGAGCAGTACTTC	CASRPFRFSSYEQYF
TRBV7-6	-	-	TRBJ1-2	TGTGCCAGCAGCTTAGCGATGTCGGGGGCTCTTGGCTACACCTTC	CASSLAMSGALGYTF
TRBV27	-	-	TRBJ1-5	TGTGCCAGCAGATCAGGGGCGGCCTTGTATCAGCCCCAGCATTTT	CASRSGAALYQPQHF